These 13 T cell receptor beta chains share one sample of origin, sequenced in a study of T cell changes during pregnancy in multiple sclerosis. Sequencing was performed with immunoSEQ multiplex PCR; in TCRdb, only in-frame clones are kept and a portion is missing. The sample gives 85,000 to 95,000 clones, 91% of which show up once; about 1.7% is in the top ten. The sample consisted of peripheral blood, taken after pregnancy. Every receptor here comes from a female donor in good health, enrolled as a control in a pregnancy study.

This clone has only a few counts. The genes are TRBV7-9 and TRBJ2-2; 11 bases fit TRBD2. The CDR3 runs to 17 residues. Trimming took 8 bases from V and 5 from J; bases not matched to a gene: 13. Looked up from germline, CDR1 is SEHNR and CDR2 is FQNEAQ (reference sequence). Here the CDR3 DNA reads TGTGCCAGCCTAACCGACCGACTAGCGGGGAGAACCGGGGAGCTGTTTTTT. Its translation is CASLTDRLAGRTGELFF.

In this sample, this clone turned up a few times. This chain links TRBV7-9 with TRBJ1-2; D is perhaps TRBD1 (6 bases). Trimming took 3 bases from V and 4 from J, leaving 12 bases between them. The CDR3 is made up of 14 amino acids. Germline V gives CDR1 SEHNR, CDR2 FQNEAQ (reference sequence). The CDR3 reads CASSFTGSGYGYTF. The CDR3 bases are TGTGCCAGCAGCTTTACAGGGTCCGGCTATGGCTACACCTTC.

The gene calls are TRBV6-6 and TRBJ2-2; 10 nucleotides match TRBD1. Trimming cost V 6 bases and J 6 bases; bases outside gene matches: 10. This CDR3 contains 16 residues. Germline values: CDR1 MNHNY, CDR2 SVGAGI (reference sequence). CDR3 coding DNA: TGTGCCAGCAGCCTACCCAGAGGGACAGGGGCCGGGGAGCTGTTTTTT. It is translated as CASSLPRGTGAGELFF.

The chain links TRBV19 to TRBJ1-1; D unclear. Germline values: CDR1 LNHDA, CDR2 SQIVND (reference sequence). The CDR3 is 14 residues long. Deletions cut 5 bases from V and 10 bases from J, with 20 bases between. CDR3 sequence reads: CASSSRVHIGRAFF. The CDR3 DNA reads TGTGCCAGTAGTTCAAGGGTGCACATTGGGAGAGCTTTCTTT.

This clone was counted a single time. CDR3 sequence: CASIATSGTGINEQFF. In DNA form, the CDR3 reads TGCGCCAGCATCGCTACCTCCGGGACAGGGATCAATGAGCAGTTCTTC. The chain carries TRBV5-1 and TRBJ2-1; TRBD1 matches at 9 bases. Germline CDR1 reads SGHRS; CDR2 reads YFSETQ. V was pared by 6 bases and J by 6 bases, with 13 bases of the junction left unmatched. The CDR3 has 16 residues.

This clone showed up just once. The CDR3 nucleotides are TGCGCCAGCAGCTTGGCTGGGGGGGAGTCAGAGACCCAGTACTTC. This gives the protein CASSLAGGESETQYF. The J gene is TRBJ2-5, the V gene TRBV5-1, with TRBD2 matching over 7 bases. Germline CDR1 SGHRS, CDR2 YFSETQ. The CDR3 loop spans 15 amino acids. The V and J ends lost 0 bases and 4 bases, in that order; junction bases with no gene match: 6.

The chain joins TRBV18 to TRBJ2-7, with D possibly matching TRBD2 (6 bases). The germline CDR1 and CDR2 sequences are KGHSH and LQKENI. This CDR3 contains 15 residues. The V and J ends lost 2 bases and 4 bases respectively, with 15 bases between them. CDR3 DNA sequence: TGTGCCAGCTCACCAGGAGGGGTCGGTTCGTACGAGCAGTACTTC. Protein: CASSPGGVGSYEQYF.

The chain recombines TRBV7-2 with TRBJ2-5; tentatively, D is TRBD1 (7 bases). Germline V lookup: CDR1 SGHTA, CDR2 FQGNSA. The CDR3 has 15 residues. The V and J ends lost 5 bases and 5 bases respectively, with 18 bases between them. Here the CDR3 DNA reads TGTGCCAGCAGCCATCGACAGGGAGGAGTGGAGACCCAGTACTTC. This translates into CASSHRQGGVETQYF.

The chain joins TRBV6-5 to TRBJ1-1, with D possibly being TRBD1 (5 bases). V was clipped by 6 bases and J by 1 base, with 12 bases between them. Germline V lookup: CDR1 MNHEY, CDR2 SVGAGI. CDR3 length: 14 amino acids. CDR3 in DNA: TGTGCCAGCAGGTGGAGGGGATCGAACACTGAAGCTTTCTTT. Amino acids: CASRWRGSNTEAFF.

This sequence joins TRBV6-1 and TRBJ1-3, with a possible D match to TRBD1 (6 bases). V lost 11 bases and J lost 4, with 18 bases in between. Germline-derived CDR1 and CDR2 are MNHNS and SASEGT. The CDR3 is 14 residues long. In DNA, the CDR3 is TGTGCCGCGACCTCAGGGGAATCGGGAAACACCATATATTTT. This translates into CAATSGESGNTIYF.

The chain recombines TRBV2 with TRBJ2-1; tentative D call: TRBD1 (5 bases). CDR1 and CDR2 (germline): SNHLY, FYNNEI. The CDR3 is 12 residues long. Trimming pared 10 bases from V and 3 bases from J, leaving 10 bases between. CDR3 sequence: CATKGYYNEQFF. In DNA form, the CDR3 reads TGTGCCACGAAGGGGTACTACAATGAGCAGTTCTTC.

V and J are TRBV6-6 and TRBJ1-1; D is unclear. This CDR3 region has 12 residues. With 6 bases removed from V and 3 bases from J, the gap between germline ends came to 8 bases. CDR1 is MNHNY, CDR2 SVGAGI, per germline (reference sequence). In nucleotides, the CDR3 is TGTGCCAGCAGCCAACAGTACACTGAAGCTTTCTTT. Its translation is CASSQQYTEAFF.

The chain couples TRBV5-6 to TRBJ1-5; possibly TRBD1 for D (5 bases). Germline CDR1 and CDR2: SGHDT and YYEEEE. V dropped 4 bases and J dropped 0 bases, with 11 bases sitting between them. This CDR3 spans 15 amino acids. The CDR3: CASSDRQYSNQPQHF. CDR3 nucleotides: TGTGCCAGCAGCGACAGACAGTATAGCAATCAGCCCCAGCATTTT.